This T cell receptor beta chain was identified during a study of T-cell memory formation after mild COVID-19. Background on the study: TCR clusters were largely donor specific.

TCRdb processed the 5' RACE reads anew with MiXCR; each CDR3 protein has one entry. The sample contains about 560,000 distinct CDR3 sequences, about 20% of which appear only once. This clonotype was counted a few times. Its matching antigen is unknown. Findings of the study overall: Clones contracting across day 15 to 85 had a balanced CD4/CD8 profile; later expanding clones leaned CD4+.

Trimming removed 5 bases from V and 2 bases from J, with 13 bases in between. Germline V lookup: CDR1 SEHNR, CDR2 FQNEAQ (reference sequence). This CDR3 has 14 residues. The rearrangement links TRBV7-9 to TRBJ2-7; D is possibly TRBD1 (6 bases). The clonotype was recovered from an adult woman who had mild COVID-19 (a few samples of this study predate the infection). Cell type and time point are not known. Sequencing was carried out using PBMCs or a T cell subset sorted from them (not recorded which). CDR3 in DNA: TGTGCCAGCAGCCCCACAGGGAAAACCTACGAGCAGTACTTC. It translates to CASSPTGKTYEQYF. The entire variable domain, with the rest obtained from reference TRBV7-9 and TRBJ2-7, is as follows: DTGVSQNPRHKITKRGQNVTFRCDPISEHNRLYWYRQTLGQGPEFLTYFQNEAQLEKSRLLSDRFSAERPKGSFSTLEIQRTEQGDSAMYLCASSPTGKTYEQYFGPGTRLTVT.